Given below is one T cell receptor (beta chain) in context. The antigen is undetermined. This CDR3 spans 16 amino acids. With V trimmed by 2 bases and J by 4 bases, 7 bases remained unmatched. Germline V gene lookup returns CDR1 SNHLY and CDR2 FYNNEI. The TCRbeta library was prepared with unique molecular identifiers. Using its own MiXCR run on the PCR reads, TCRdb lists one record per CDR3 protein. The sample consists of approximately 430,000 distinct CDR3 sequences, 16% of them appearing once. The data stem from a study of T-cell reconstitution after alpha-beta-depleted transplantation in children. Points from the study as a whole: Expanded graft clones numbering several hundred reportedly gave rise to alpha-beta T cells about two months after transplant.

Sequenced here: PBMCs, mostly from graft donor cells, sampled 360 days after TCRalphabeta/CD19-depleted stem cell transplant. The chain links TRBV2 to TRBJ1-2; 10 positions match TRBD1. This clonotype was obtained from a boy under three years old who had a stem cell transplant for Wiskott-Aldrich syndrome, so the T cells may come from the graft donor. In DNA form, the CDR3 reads TGTGCCAGCAGTGAACACGACAGGGGGCAGGGCTATGGCTACACCTTC. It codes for CASSEHDRGQGYGYTF.